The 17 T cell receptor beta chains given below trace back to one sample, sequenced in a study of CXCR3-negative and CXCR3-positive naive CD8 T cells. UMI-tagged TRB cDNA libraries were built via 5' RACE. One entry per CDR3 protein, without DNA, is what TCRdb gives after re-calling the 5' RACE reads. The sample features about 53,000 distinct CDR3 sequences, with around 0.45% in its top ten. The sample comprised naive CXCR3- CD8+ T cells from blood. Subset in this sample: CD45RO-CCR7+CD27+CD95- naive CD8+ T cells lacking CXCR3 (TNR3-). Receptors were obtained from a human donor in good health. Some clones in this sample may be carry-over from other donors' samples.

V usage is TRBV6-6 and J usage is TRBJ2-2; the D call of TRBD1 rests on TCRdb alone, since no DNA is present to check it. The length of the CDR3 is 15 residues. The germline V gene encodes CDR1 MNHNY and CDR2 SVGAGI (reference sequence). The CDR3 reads CASSYGGPDTGELFF.

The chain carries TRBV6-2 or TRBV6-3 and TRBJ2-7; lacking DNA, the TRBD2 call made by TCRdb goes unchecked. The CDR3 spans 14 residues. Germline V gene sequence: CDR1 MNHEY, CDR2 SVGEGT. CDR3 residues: CASSYSGSSYEQYF.

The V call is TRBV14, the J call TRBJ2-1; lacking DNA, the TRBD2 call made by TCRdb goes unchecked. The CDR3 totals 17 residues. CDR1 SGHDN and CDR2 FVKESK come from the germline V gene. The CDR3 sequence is CASSQDWRLAGVNEQFF.

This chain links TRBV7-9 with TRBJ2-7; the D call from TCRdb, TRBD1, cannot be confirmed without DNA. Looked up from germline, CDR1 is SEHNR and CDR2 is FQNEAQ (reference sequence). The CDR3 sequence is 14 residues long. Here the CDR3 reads CASSLDRGVYEQYF.

CDR3 in amino acids: CASSLTRQWGEQFF. The chain has TRBV27 and TRBJ2-1; TCRdb calls TRBD2, which cannot be checked without DNA. Looked up from germline, CDR1 is MNHEY and CDR2 is SMNVEV (reference sequence). CDR3 length: 14 amino acids.

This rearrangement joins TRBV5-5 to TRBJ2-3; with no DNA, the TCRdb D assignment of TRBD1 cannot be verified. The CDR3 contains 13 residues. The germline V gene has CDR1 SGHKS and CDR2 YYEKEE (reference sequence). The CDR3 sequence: CASSFQGTDTQYF.

This CDR3 reads CASSQERGFQDEQFF. V is TRBV5-1 and J is TRBJ2-1; TCRdb calls TRBD2, which cannot be checked without DNA. Germline V gene lookup returns CDR1 SGHRS and CDR2 YFSETQ. There are 15 residues in the CDR3.

The CDR3 reads CASSFRGPSAYEQYF. This rearrangement joins TRBV28 to TRBJ2-7; TCRdb designates TRBD2, a call that cannot be tested without DNA. Germline V gene data show CDR1 as MDHEN and CDR2 as SYDVKM. This CDR3 spans 15 amino acids.

CDR3 residues: CASSLALTGRHNEQFF. The chain carries TRBV7-9 and TRBJ2-1; lacking DNA, the TRBD1 call made by TCRdb goes unchecked. Germline V lookup: CDR1 SEHNR, CDR2 FQNEAQ (reference sequence). The CDR3 is made up of 16 amino acids.

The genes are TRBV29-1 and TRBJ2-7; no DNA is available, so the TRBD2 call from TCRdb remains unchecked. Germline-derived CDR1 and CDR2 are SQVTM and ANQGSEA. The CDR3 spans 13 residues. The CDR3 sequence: CSVVGGWAYEQYF.

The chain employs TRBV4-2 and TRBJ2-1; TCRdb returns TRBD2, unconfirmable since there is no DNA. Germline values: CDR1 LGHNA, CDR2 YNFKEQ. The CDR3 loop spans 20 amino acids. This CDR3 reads CASSQKAGLAGEPHELEQFF.

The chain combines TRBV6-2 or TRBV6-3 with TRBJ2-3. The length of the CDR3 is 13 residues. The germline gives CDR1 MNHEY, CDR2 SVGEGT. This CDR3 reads CASSYVTTDTQYF.

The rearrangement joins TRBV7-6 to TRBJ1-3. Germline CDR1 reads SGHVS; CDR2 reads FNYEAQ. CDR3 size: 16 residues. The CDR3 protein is CASSPAEPISGNTIYF. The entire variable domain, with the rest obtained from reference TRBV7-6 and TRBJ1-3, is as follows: GAGVSQSPRYKVTKRGQDVALRCDPISGHVSLYWYRQALGQGPEFLTYFNYEAQQDKSGLPNDRFSAERPEGSISTLTIQRTEQRDSAMYRCASSPAEPISGNTIYFGEGSWLTVV.

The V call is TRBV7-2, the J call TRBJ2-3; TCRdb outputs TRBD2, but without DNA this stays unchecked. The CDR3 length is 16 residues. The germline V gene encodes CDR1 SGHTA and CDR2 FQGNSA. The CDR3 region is CASSLRGSSGADTQYF.

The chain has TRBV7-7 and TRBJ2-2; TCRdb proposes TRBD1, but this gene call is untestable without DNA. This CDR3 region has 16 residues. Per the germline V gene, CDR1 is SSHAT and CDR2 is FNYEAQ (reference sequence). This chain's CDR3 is CASRPGGQGNTGELFF.

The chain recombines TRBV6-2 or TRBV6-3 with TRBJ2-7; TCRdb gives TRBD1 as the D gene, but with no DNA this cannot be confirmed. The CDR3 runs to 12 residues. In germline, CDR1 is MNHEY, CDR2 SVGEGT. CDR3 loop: CASTQGSDEQYF.

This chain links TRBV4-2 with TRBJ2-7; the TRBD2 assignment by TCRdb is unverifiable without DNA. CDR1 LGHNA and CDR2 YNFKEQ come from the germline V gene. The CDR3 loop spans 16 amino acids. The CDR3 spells CASSQTDTSPSYEQYF.